One and the same sample provided the 30 T cell receptor beta chains below, sequenced in a study of blood T cell repertoires in COVID-19. Data came from immunoSEQ multiplex PCR; TCRdb stores just in-frame clones and leaves some out. The sample has about 180,000 clones, approximately 86% seen once; the top ten hold roughly 0.57%. Sequenced: peripheral blood. These receptor sequences come from a man between 60 and 75 years old with COVID-19, enrolled during active disease.

CDR3 in DNA: TGTGCCAGCAGCAAGACAGGGCGGGATCAGCCCCAGCATTTT. Its protein product is CASSKTGRDQPQHF. J is TRBJ1-5 and V is TRBV5-6; 7 nucleotides align to TRBD1. V was clipped by 4 bases and J by 5 bases; unmatched bases: 6. Germline CDR1 SGHDT, CDR2 YYEEEE. The length of the CDR3 is 14 residues.

This sequence joins TRBV3-1 (or the pseudogene TRBV3-2) and TRBJ2-2; D is ambiguous. This CDR3 has 15 amino acids. The V and J ends lost 4 bases and 6 bases respectively, with 15 bases between them. The germline V gene encodes CDR1 LGHDT and CDR2 YNNKEL (reference sequence). As DNA, the CDR3 is TGTGCCAGCAGCCTATCTCATGGAGCGCCCGGGGAGCTGTTTTTT. The encoded protein is CASSLSHGAPGELFF.

This clone was seen a few times. The V call is TRBV4-1, the J call TRBJ2-7, with D tentatively TRBD2 (5 bases). The CDR3 loop spans 14 amino acids. Between the trimmed V and J ends, which lost 1 base and 4 bases, there was a span of 11 bases. In germline, CDR1 is MGHRA, CDR2 YSYEKL. Here the CDR3 DNA reads TGCGCCAGCAGCCAAGGTTGGCGGGCGTACGAGCAGTACTTC. Protein product: CASSQGWRAYEQYF.

V and J are TRBV29-1 and TRBJ1-2; a weak D match, TRBD1 (6 bases). This CDR3 spans 14 amino acids. Germline V gives CDR1 SQVTM, CDR2 ANQGSEA. V gave up 2 bases and J gave up 1 base, with 11 bases separating them. This CDR3 reads CSVESTGSNYGYTF. The CDR3 nucleotides are TGCAGCGTTGAATCCACAGGGAGTAACTATGGCTACACCTTC.

This clone was counted a few times. This chain's CDR3 is CASSLFGRDEKLFF. The CDR3 coding sequence is TGTGCCAGCAGCTTGTTCGGGAGGGATGAAAAACTGTTTTTT. This rearrangement joins TRBV5-6 to TRBJ1-4; D is ambiguous. Per germline, CDR1 SGHDT and CDR2 YYEEEE. The CDR3 is made up of 14 amino acids. Trimming removed 1 base at V and 6 bases at J, with 10 bases between.

The genes are TRBV25-1 and TRBJ1-2; unclear D gene. Per germline, CDR1 MGHDK and CDR2 SYGVNS. Trimming stripped 4 bases from V and 0 bases from J, with 6 bases between. CDR3 length equals 13 residues. DNA for the CDR3: TGTGCCAGCAGTGCTACGGCTAACTATGGCTACACCTTC. Translation gives CASSATANYGYTF.

CDR3 DNA sequence: TGTGCCAGCAGGTCCAGGGGGCGCGGGGGTCAGCCCCAGCATTTT. Translation: CASRSRGRGGQPQHF. The rearrangement joins TRBV6-5 to TRBJ1-5, with 8 nucleotides matching TRBD1. This CDR3 contains 15 residues. Germline loops: CDR1 MNHEY, CDR2 SVGAGI. J was trimmed by 6 bases and V by 6 bases; bases with no gene match: 10.

The J gene is TRBJ2-7, the V gene TRBV6-5; a weak D match, TRBD2 (7 bases). Trimming pared 6 bases from V and 1 base from J, leaving 16 bases between. Germline lookup yields CDR1 MNHEY and CDR2 SVGAGI. The CDR3 runs to 15 residues. CDR3 in DNA: TGTGCCAGCAGGGGGGGGGCAGGGGTGTCCTACGAGCAGTACTTC. Translating it yields CASRGGAGVSYEQYF.

The chain combines TRBV10-3 with TRBJ2-1; 8 bases match TRBD1. The CDR3 sequence is 16 residues long. J lost 3 bases, V lost 6 bases, and 10 bases had no gene match. Germline values: CDR1 ENHRY, CDR2 SYGVKD. CDR3 in amino acids: CAIRAQQGAHYNEQFF. The DNA of the CDR3 is TGTGCCATCAGAGCCCAGCAGGGGGCCCACTACAATGAGCAGTTCTTC.

This clone showed up just a few times. The J gene is TRBJ1-1, the V gene TRBV3-1 (or the pseudogene TRBV3-2), with D possibly TRBD1 on 5 matching bases. The CDR3 is 13 residues long. The germline CDR1 and CDR2 sequences are LGHDT and YNNKEL (reference sequence). V was shortened by 3 bases and J by 5 bases, with 10 bases between the two germline ends. CDR3 sequence: CASSQRGGTEAFF. The CDR3 DNA is TGTGCCAGCAGCCAGAGGGGAGGTACTGAAGCTTTCTTT.

The genes are TRBV7-6 and TRBJ1-2; 11 nucleotides align to TRBD1. V was clipped by 1 base and J by 6 bases; unmatched bases: 7. CDR1 SGHVS and CDR2 FNYEAQ come from the germline V gene. The length of the CDR3 is 16 residues. In DNA form, the CDR3 reads TGTGCCAGCAGCTTAGAACCGGGACAGGGGGTGGATGGCTACACCTTC. Protein: CASSLEPGQGVDGYTF.

This clone was found once. The rearrangement joins TRBV7-6 to TRBJ1-1; 7 nucleotides align to TRBD1. V lost 0 bases to trimming and J lost 5 bases; unmatched junction nucleotides: 9. Germline values: CDR1 SGHVS, CDR2 FNYEAQ. The CDR3 is 16 residues long. The CDR3 sequence is CASSLAQQGSRTEAFF. The CDR3 DNA is TGTGCCAGCAGCTTAGCCCAACAGGGGAGCAGGACTGAAGCTTTCTTT.

The chain is built from TRBV9 and TRBJ1-2; TRBD1 matches at 12 bases. V shed 1 base, J shed 7 bases, and the junction held 5 bases outside the gene matches. Germline lookup yields CDR1 SGDLS and CDR2 YYNGEE. This CDR3 has 15 residues. This CDR3 reads CASSVPGQGALGYTF. DNA of the CDR3: TGTGCCAGCAGCGTACCGGGACAGGGGGCGCTTGGCTACACCTTC.

The gene calls are TRBV4-2 and TRBJ2-7; D possibly corresponds to TRBD1 (6 bases). Germline V gene lookup returns CDR1 LGHNA and CDR2 YNFKEQ. Deletions cut 0 bases from V and 2 bases from J, with 11 bases between. CDR3 length equals 15 residues. The CDR3 nucleotides read TGTGCCAGCAGCCAAGATCCCACAGGGCCCTACGAGCAGTACTTC. Its translation: CASSQDPTGPYEQYF.

The rearrangement joins TRBV7-2 to TRBJ1-2, with a tentative D call TRBD1 (6 bases). Germline-derived CDR1 and CDR2 are SGHTA and FQGNSA. This CDR3 region has 16 residues. Trimming cost V 3 bases and J 2 bases, with 16 bases left between them. Here the CDR3 DNA reads TGTGCCAGCAGCTTTGGGGGCGTAATGGAGAACTATGGCTACACCTTC. Translating gives CASSFGGVMENYGYTF. Complete variable domain (other parts from reference TRBV7-2 and TRBJ1-2): GAGVSQSPSNKVTEKGKDVELRCDPISGHTALYWYRQSLGQGLEFLIYFQGNSAPDKSGLPSDRFSAERTGGSVSTLTIQRTQQEDSAVYLCASSFGGVMENYGYTFGSGTRLTVV.

The rearrangement links TRBV4-3 to TRBJ2-7; 8 nucleotides agree with TRBD1. The CDR3 has 17 residues. Germline CDR1 is LGHNA and CDR2 is YSLEER. V shed 3 bases and J 4 bases; nucleotides not matched to a gene: 14. CDR3 sequence (DNA): TGCGCCAGCAGCCACGCAGCCGACAGGGGTAATCTGTACGAGCAGTACTTC. Translated, it gives CASSHAADRGNLYEQYF.

This chain joins TRBV4-3 and TRBJ1-1; possibly TRBD1 for D (6 bases). The CDR3 covers 14 residues. Germline CDR1 is LGHNA and CDR2 is YSLEER. V lost 4 bases and J 8 bases, leaving 17 bases between the germline ends. In DNA form, the CDR3 reads TGCGCCAGCAGCCGTAAAACAGGGTCGGGAGAAGCTTTCTTT. Translating it yields CASSRKTGSGEAFF.

The V and J genes are TRBV15 and TRBJ1-4, with 10 bases aligning to TRBD1. The CDR3 runs to 15 residues. Per the germline V gene, CDR1 is LNHNV and CDR2 is YYDKDF (reference sequence). J gave up 0 bases and V 5 bases, and 0 bases lay outside the gene matches. The CDR3 DNA reads as TGTGCCACCAGCGGACAGGGGGCAACTAATGAAAAACTGTTTTTT. This sequence encodes CATSGQGATNEKLFF.

Written as DNA, the CDR3 is TGTGCCAGCAGTCAGGGGGAAGGACAGCCCCAGCATTTT. Amino acids: CASSQGEGQPQHF. This rearrangement joins TRBV12-3 or TRBV12-4 to TRBJ1-5, with 7 bases fitting TRBD1. The CDR3 has 13 amino acids. Germline trimming cut 5 bases from V and 7 bases from J; bases unmatched to any gene: 5.

This clone was seen only a few times. This chain connects TRBV5-1 to TRBJ1-5, with a tentative D call TRBD1 (6 bases). This CDR3 has 15 residues. The germline V gene has CDR1 SGHRS and CDR2 YFSETQ. V was clipped by 0 bases and J by 0 bases, with 7 bases between them. CDR3 sequence reads: CASSLGTASNQPQHF. For the CDR3, the DNA is TGCGCCAGCAGCTTGGGGACAGCTAGCAATCAGCCCCAGCATTTT.

This clone came up once. The chain joins TRBV7-8 to TRBJ1-1, with 7 bases identical to TRBD1. J was trimmed by 0 bases and V by 4 bases; bases with no gene match: 5. CDR1 and CDR2 from the germline V gene are SGHVS and FQNEAQ. The CDR3 has 15 residues. The CDR3 loop reads CASSSQGKVNTEAFF. CDR3 sequence (DNA): TGTGCCAGCAGCTCACAGGGGAAAGTGAACACTGAAGCTTTCTTT.

This clone was recorded a few times. CDR3 loop: CASSRILAGGSSSSYNEQFF. The DNA of the CDR3 is TGCGCCAGCAGCCGGATCCTAGCGGGGGGCTCCTCAAGCTCCTACAATGAGCAGTTCTTC. The chain employs TRBV5-1 and TRBJ2-1, with TRBD2 matching 11 bases. The CDR3 totals 20 residues. Germline lookup yields CDR1 SGHRS and CDR2 YFSETQ. Trimming at V came to 4 bases and at J to 0 bases, leaving 15 bases not matched to a gene.

The gene calls are TRBV19 and TRBJ1-4; maybe TRBD1 (5 bases). The V end was cut by 5 bases, the J end by 0 bases, with 10 bases between. This CDR3 is built from 15 residues. Per the germline V gene, CDR1 is LNHDA and CDR2 is SQIVND (reference sequence). The CDR3 sequence: CASSQGIATNEKLFF. CDR3 sequence (DNA): TGTGCCAGTAGTCAGGGTATCGCAACTAATGAAAAACTGTTTTTT. The variable domain in full, completed from reference TRBV19 and TRBJ1-4, reads DGGITQSPKYLFRKEGQNVTLSCEQNLNHDAMYWYRQDPGQGLRLIYYSQIVNDFQKGDIAEGYSVSREKKESFPLTVTSAQKNPTAFYLCASSQGIATNEKLFFGSGTQLSVL.

The chain couples TRBV7-2 to TRBJ1-2; D might be TRBD1 (6 bases). The CDR3 contains 13 residues. V lost 5 bases and J 0 bases, leaving 7 bases between the germline ends. Germline CDR1 is SGHTA and CDR2 is FQGNSA. The DNA for the CDR3 is TGTGCCAGCAGCAACAGGGCTAACTATGGCTACACCTTC. Amino acids: CASSNRANYGYTF.

The rearrangement joins TRBV27 to TRBJ2-7; 9 bases are shared with TRBD1. V was pared by 8 bases and J by 2 bases, with 7 bases of the junction left unmatched. Germline CDR1 and CDR2: MNHEY and SMNVEV (reference sequence). The CDR3 loop spans 14 amino acids. The CDR3 nucleotides read TGTGCCAGCCAAGGGACAGGGCGCACCTACGAGCAGTACTTC. This encodes CASQGTGRTYEQYF.

Notes on this clone: Other DNA variants within this sample encode the same CDR3. The gene calls are TRBV5-1 and TRBJ1-1; 7 positions match TRBD1. Germline loops: CDR1 SGHRS, CDR2 YFSETQ. Trimming cost V 4 bases and J 0 bases; bases outside gene matches: 3. The CDR3 totals 14 residues. The CDR3 region has the DNA TGCGCCAGCAGCCCGACAGGGATGAACACTGAAGCTTTCTTT. Encoded protein: CASSPTGMNTEAFF.

This clone occurred once. This chain joins TRBV7-3 and TRBJ1-1; D is uncertain. The CDR3 has 13 residues. Trimming removed 5 bases from V and 3 bases from J, with 10 bases in between. Looked up from germline, CDR1 is SGHTA and CDR2 is FQGTGA. Here the CDR3 reads CASSVSPDTEAFF. DNA for the CDR3: TGTGCCAGCAGCGTGTCCCCGGACACTGAAGCTTTCTTT.

This clone was picked up many times. V is TRBV5-4 and J is TRBJ2-7; 9 nucleotides match TRBD1. The CDR3 length is 16 residues. Germline trimming cut 1 base from V and 3 bases from J; bases unmatched to any gene: 8. The germline CDR1 and CDR2 sequences are SGHNT and YYREEE (reference sequence). CDR3 nucleotide sequence: TGTGCCAGCAGCTTGCCCTTGGGACAGGGCATCTACGAGCAGTACTTC. This translates into CASSLPLGQGIYEQYF.

V and J are TRBV5-4 and TRBJ1-2, with 7 nucleotides matching TRBD1. Germline V lookup: CDR1 SGHNT, CDR2 YYREEE (reference sequence). Germline trimming cut 3 bases from V and 8 bases from J; bases unmatched to any gene: 16. This CDR3 comprises 16 residues. The CDR3, as DNA: TGTGCCAGCAGCTCGGCCGGGGACAGATCCTTCGGAGGCTACACCTTC. Translated: CASSSAGDRSFGGYTF.

V usage is TRBV3-1 (or the pseudogene TRBV3-2) and J usage is TRBJ2-5, with a possible D match to TRBD2 (5 bases). CDR1 is LGHDT and CDR2 is YNNKEL in the germline V gene (reference sequence). V lost 4 bases, J lost 9 bases, and 15 bases lay in between. CDR3 length equals 13 residues. The CDR3 here is CASSPRSPEAQYF. As DNA, the CDR3 is TGTGCCAGCAGCCCCCGGAGCCCGGAGGCCCAGTACTTC.